The clone carrying this TCR beta chain was counted between two and nine times. Its antigen is still unknown. This record comes from a study of naive and memory T cell subsets. Study results and limitations: No ground truth validated the naive and memory repertoire findings.

The beta constant-region primer was an equimolar mix of two oligonucleotides covering TRBC1 and TRBC2. The cDNA 3' end received a ligated single-stranded oligonucleotide carrying the SP2 primer and a 12-nucleotide UMI. The ligated cDNA underwent four PCR rounds using SP2 and nested alpha and beta constant-region primers. TCRdb re-analysed the UMI-ligation and nested PCR reads in MiXCR, keeping a single row per CDR3 protein. The data show fewer than 30,000 distinct CDR3 sequences, about 11% seen once. This receptor was obtained from a human donor in good health. The sequenced material came from effector memory CD4+ T cells from blood. Subset indicated: effector memory, CD45RA- CD27-.

Here the CDR3 DNA reads TGTGCCAGCAGTCACTTGGGGGGAAACCCCGGGGAGCTGTTTTTT. Translating it yields CASSHLGGNPGELFF. The chain combines TRBV7-2 with TRBJ2-2, with D possibly TRBD2 on 6 matching bases. CDR3 length: 15 amino acids. Trimming removed 6 bases from V and 6 bases from J, with 17 bases in between. Germline values: CDR1 SGHTA, CDR2 FQGNSA.